This T cell receptor (beta chain) came from a study of regulatory T cells in long-lasting Graves disease. The CDR3 extends over 17 amino acids. Trimming at V came to 4 bases and at J to 5 bases, leaving 6 bases not matched to a gene. Germline V CDR1 and CDR2: LGHDT, YNNKEL (reference sequence). Libraries of TCR beta came from iRepertoire HTBI primers plus Arm-PCR of CDR3 regions. One entry per CDR3 protein, called by TCRdb with MiXCR from the multiplex PCR reads. Found here are 520,000 or so distinct CDR3 sequences, 9.5% to 15% of them singletons; the top ten hold 7.5% to 9%. Regarding time point: newly diagnosed GD, antithyroid drugs for less than 3 months. The authors made the TCR library using RNA they extracted from PBMCs. Nine milliliters of peripheral blood were taken and placed in EDTA tubes. This same sample was also part of a study on T cells in Graves' hyperthyroidism and ophthalmopathy. That paper adds: Graves' hyperthyroidism qualified as stable when ophthalmopathy did not progress within 18 months. A first-round RT-PCR of the TCR CDR3 used the HTBI primer set.

Source: peripheral blood mononuclear cells (PBMCs), taken at new diagnosis, from a patient treated with antithyroid drugs. This TCR was recovered from a woman younger than 45 with Graves disease. The rearrangement uses TRBV3-1 and TRBJ2-2; 14 bases align to TRBD2. CDR3 DNA: TGTGCCAGCAGCCGACTAGCGGGAGGGCCGAGGACCGGGGAGCTGTTTTTT. This codes for CASSRLAGGPRTGELFF.